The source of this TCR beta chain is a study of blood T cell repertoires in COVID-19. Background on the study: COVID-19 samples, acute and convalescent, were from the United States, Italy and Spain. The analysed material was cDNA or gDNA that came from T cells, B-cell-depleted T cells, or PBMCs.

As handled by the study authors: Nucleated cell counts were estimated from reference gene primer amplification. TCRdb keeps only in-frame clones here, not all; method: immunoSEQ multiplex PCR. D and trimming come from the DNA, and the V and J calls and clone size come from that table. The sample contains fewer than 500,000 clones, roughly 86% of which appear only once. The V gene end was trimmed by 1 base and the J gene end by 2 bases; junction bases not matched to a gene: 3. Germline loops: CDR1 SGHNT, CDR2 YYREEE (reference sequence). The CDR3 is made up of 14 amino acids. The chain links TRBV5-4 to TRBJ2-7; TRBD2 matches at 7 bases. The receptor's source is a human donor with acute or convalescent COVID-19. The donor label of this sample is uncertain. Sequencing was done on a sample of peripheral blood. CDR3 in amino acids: CASSLSGNPYEQYF. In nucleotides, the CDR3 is TGTGCCAGCAGCTTGAGCGGGAATCCCTACGAGCAGTACTTC.